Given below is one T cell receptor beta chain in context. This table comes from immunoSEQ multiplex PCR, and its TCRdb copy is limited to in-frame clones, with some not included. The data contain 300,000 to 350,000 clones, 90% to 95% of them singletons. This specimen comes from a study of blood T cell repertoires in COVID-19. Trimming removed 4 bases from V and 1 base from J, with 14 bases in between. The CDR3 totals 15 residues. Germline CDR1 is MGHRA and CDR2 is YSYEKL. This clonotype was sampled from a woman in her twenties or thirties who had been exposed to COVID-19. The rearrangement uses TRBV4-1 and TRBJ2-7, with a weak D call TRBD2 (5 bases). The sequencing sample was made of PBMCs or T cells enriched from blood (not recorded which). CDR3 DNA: TGCGCCAGCAGCCCGAGGGCGGTCACTTCCTACGAGCAGTACTTC. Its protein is CASSPRAVTSYEQYF.